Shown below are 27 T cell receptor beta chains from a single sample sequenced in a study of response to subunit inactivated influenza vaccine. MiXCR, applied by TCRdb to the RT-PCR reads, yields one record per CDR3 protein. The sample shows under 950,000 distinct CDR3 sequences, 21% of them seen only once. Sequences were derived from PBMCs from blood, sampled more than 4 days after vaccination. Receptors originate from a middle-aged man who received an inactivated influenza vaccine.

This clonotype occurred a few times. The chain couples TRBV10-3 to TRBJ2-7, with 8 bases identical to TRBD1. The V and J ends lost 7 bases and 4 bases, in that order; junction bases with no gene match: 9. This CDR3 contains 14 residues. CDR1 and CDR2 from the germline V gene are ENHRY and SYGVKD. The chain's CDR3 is CAIKGQGREYEQYF. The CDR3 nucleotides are TGTGCCATCAAAGGACAGGGAAGAGAGTACGAGCAGTACTTC.

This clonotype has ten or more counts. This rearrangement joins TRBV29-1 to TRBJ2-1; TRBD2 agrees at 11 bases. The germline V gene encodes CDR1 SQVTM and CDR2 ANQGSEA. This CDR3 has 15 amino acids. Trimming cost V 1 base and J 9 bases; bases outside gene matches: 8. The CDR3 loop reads CSVEGLAGGGGEQFF. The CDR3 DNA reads TGCAGCGTTGAAGGGCTAGCGGGAGGAGGTGGTGAGCAGTTCTTC.

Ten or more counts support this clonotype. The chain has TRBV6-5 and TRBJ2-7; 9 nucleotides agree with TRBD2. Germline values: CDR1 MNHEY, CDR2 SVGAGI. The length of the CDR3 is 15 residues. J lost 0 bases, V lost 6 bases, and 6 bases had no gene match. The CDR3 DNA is TGTGCCAGCAGCCAGACTAGCGGAAGCTCCTACGAGCAGTACTTC. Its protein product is CASSQTSGSSYEQYF.

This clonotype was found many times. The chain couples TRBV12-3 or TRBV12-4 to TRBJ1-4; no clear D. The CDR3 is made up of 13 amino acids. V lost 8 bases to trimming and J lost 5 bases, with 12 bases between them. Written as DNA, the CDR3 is TGTGCCAGCGCGGGTCCTCCCAATGAAAAACTGTTTTTT. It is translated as CASAGPPNEKLFF.

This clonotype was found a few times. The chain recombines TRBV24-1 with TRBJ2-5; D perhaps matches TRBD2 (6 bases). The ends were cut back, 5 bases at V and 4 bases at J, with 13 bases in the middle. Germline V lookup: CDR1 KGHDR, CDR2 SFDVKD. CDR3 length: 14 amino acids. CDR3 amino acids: CATSARGGIETQYF. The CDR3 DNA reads TGTGCCACCAGTGCCCGGGGCGGGATAGAGACCCAGTACTTC.

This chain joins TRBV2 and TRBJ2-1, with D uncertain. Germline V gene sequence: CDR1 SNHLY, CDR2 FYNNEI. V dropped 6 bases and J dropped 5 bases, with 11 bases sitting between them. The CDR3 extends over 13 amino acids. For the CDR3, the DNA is TGTGCCAGCAGCCGGCAGCTTAACAATGAGCAGTTCTTC. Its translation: CASSRQLNNEQFF.

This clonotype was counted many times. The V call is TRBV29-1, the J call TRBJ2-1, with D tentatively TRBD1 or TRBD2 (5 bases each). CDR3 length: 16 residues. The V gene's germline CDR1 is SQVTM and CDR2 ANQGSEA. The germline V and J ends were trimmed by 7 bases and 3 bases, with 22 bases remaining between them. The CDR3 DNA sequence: TGCAGCGGCGTACTCGGGGCCCGAATCGACTACAATGAGCAGTTCTTC. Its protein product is CSGVLGARIDYNEQFF.

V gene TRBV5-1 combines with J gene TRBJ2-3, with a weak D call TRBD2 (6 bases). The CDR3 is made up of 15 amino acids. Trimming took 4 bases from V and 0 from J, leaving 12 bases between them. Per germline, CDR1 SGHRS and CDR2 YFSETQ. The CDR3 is CASSLGGDSTDTQYF. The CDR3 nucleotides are TGCGCCAGCAGCCTGGGGGGTGACAGCACAGATACGCAGTATTTT. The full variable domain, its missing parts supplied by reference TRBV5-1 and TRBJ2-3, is KAGVTQTPRYLIKTRGQQVTLSCSPISGHRSVSWYQQTPGQGLQFLFEYFSETQRNKGNFPGRFSGRQFSNSRSEMNVSTLELGDSALYLCASSLGGDSTDTQYFGPGTRLTVL.

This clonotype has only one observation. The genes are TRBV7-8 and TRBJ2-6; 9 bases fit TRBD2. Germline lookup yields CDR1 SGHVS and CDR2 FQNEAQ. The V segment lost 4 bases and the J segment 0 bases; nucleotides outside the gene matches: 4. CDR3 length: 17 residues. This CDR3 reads CASSSLAGISGANVLTF. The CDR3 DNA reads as TGTGCCAGCAGCTCCCTAGCGGGGATCTCTGGGGCCAACGTCCTGACTTTC.

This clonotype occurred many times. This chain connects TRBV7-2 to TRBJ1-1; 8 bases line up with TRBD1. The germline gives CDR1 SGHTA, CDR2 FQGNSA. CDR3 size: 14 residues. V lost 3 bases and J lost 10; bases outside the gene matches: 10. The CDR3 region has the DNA TGTGCCAGCAGCTTTCGGGACAGGACGAGGGTAGCTTTCTTT. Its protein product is CASSFRDRTRVAFF.

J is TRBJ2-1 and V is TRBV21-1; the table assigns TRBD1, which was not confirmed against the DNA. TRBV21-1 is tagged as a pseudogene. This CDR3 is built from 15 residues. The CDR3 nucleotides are TGTGCCAGCATGGGGGGAGTCTTCCCAATTAATGAGCAGTTCTTC. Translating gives CASMGGVFPINEQFF.

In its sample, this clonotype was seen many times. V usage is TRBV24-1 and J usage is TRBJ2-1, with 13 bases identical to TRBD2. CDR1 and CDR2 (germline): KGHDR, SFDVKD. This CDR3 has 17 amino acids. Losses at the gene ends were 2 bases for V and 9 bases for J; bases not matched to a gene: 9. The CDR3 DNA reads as TGTGCCACCAGTGATTCACTCGGGACTAGCGGGATCCGTGAGCAGTTCTTC. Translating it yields CATSDSLGTSGIREQFF.

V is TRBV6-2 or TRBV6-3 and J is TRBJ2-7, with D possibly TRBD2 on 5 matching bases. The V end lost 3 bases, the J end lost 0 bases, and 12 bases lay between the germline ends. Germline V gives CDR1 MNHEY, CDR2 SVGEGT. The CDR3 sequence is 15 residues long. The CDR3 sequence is CASSYGLLSSYEQYF. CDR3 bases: TGTGCCAGCAGTTATGGACTGCTTAGCTCCTACGAGCAGTACTTC.

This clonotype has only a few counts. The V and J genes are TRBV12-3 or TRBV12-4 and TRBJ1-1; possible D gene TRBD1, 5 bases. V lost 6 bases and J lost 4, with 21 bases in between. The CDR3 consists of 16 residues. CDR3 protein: CASRPPVGGRTTEAFF. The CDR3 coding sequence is TGTGCCAGCAGACCGCCCGTTGGGGGTAGAACCACTGAAGCTTTCTTT.

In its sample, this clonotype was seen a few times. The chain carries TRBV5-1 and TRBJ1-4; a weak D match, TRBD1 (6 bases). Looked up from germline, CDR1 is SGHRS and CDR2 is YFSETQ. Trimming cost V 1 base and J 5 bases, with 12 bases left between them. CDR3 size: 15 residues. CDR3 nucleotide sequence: TGCGCCAGCAGCTTGTGGCAGGGGATGAATGAAAAACTGTTTTTT. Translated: CASSLWQGMNEKLFF.

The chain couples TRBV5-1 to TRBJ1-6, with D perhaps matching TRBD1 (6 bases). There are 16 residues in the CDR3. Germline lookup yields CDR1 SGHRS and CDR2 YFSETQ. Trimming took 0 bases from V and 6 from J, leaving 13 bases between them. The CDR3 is CASSLVLGQSNSPLHF. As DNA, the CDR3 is TGCGCCAGCAGCTTGGTACTCGGACAGTCTAATTCACCCCTCCACTTT.

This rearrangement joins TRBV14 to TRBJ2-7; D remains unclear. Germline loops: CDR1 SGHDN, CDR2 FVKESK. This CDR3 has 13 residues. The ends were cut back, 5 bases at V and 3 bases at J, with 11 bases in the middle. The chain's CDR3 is CASSWQVGYEQYF. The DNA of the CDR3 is TGTGCCAGCAGCTGGCAGGTGGGCTACGAGCAGTACTTC.

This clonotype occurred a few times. The CDR3 loop is CSALDRGVREQYF. CDR3 coding DNA: TGCAGTGCGCTGGACAGGGGAGTTCGCGAGCAGTACTTC. This chain connects TRBV20-1 to TRBJ2-7, with 9 nucleotides matching TRBD1. The germline gives CDR1 DFQATT, CDR2 SNEGSKA (reference sequence). This CDR3 comprises 13 residues. Trimming took 6 bases from V and 6 from J; bases not matched to a gene: 9.

The CDR3: CASSSRHNQPQHF. CDR3 nucleotide sequence: TGTGCCAGTAGTTCAAGGCACAATCAGCCCCAGCATTTT. The chain joins TRBV19 to TRBJ1-5; D unresolved. V was pared by 5 bases and J by 3 bases, with 8 bases between. CDR3 size: 13 residues. Germline V gene data show CDR1 as LNHDA and CDR2 as SQIVND (reference sequence).

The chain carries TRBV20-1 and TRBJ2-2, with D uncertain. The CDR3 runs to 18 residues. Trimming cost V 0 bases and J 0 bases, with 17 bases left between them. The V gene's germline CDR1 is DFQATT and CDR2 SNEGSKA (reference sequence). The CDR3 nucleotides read TGCAGTGCTAGAGATCTGGGTAGGGCTTGGGCGAACACCGGGGAGCTGTTTTTT. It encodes CSARDLGRAWANTGELFF.

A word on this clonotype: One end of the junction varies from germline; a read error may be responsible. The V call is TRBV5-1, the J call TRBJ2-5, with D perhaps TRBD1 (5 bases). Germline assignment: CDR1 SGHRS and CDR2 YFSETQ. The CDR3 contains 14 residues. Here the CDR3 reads CASSTGGEKETQYF. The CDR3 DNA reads TGCGCCAGCAGCACAGGTGGGGAAAAAGAGACTCAGTACTTC.

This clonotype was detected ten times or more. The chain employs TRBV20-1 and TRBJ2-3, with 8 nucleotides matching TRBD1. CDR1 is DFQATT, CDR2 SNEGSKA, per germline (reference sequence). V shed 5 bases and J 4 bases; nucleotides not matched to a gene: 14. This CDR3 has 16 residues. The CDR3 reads CSALHRRTGISDTQYF. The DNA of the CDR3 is TGCAGTGCTCTACACCGACGGACAGGGATTTCAGATACGCAGTATTTT.

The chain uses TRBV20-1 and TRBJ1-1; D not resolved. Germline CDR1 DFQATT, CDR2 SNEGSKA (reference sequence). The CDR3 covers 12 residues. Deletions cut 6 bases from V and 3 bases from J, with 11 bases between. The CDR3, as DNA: TGCAGTGCGCCGGACCGATACACTGAAGCTTTCTTT. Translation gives CSAPDRYTEAFF.

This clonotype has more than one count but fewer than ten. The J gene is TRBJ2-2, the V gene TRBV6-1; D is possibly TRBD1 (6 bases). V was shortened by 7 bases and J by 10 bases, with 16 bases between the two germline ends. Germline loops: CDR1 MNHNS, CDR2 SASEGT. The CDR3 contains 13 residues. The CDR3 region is CASMGDTYSELFF. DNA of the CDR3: TGTGCCAGCATGGGGGACACCTACTCGGAGCTGTTTTTT.

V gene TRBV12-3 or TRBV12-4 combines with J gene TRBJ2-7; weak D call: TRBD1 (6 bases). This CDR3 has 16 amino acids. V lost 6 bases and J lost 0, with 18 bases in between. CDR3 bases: TGTGCCAGCAGCGTTTTGGGCCACAGGGACTCCTACGAGCAGTACTTC. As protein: CASSVLGHRDSYEQYF.

The CDR3 DNA is TGTGCCACCAGTGATTCCGTTGCCATGGACGGAGATACGCAGTATTTT. Translating it yields CATSDSVAMDGDTQYF. The rearrangement uses TRBV24-1 and TRBJ2-3; D not certain. From germline, CDR1 is KGHDR and CDR2 SFDVKD. The CDR3 is made up of 16 amino acids. V lost 2 bases to trimming and J lost 5 bases, with 16 bases between them.

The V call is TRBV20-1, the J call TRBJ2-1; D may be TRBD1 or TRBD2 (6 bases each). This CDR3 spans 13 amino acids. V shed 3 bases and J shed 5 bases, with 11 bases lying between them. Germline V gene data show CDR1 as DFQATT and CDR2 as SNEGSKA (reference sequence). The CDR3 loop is CSARRGANNEQFF. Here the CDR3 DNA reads TGCAGTGCTAGGAGGGGGGCGAACAATGAGCAGTTCTTC.